The rows below give T cell receptor beta chains drawn from one sample of a study of T cells in localized non-small cell lung cancer. Profiling relied on immunoSEQ multiplex PCR, and the TCRdb table lists in-frame clones only, not all of them. The sample records approximately 45,000 clones, about 88% being singletons. This specimen consisted of PBMCs, obtained before any cancer treatment. Receptor source: a man aged 35 to 69 with stage II lung adenocarcinoma. Both conserved end residues are part of each CDR3. D genes are given only for firm matches. Only part of the rows carry a size: once, few, many, or a class if the clone is expanded.

d_call j_call v_call clone_size cdr3_aa cdr3_nt
TRBD2 TRBJ2-2 TRBV25-1 - CASSRTAGGSGELFF TGTGCCAGCAGTCGTACAGCGGGGGGGTCCGGGGAGCTGTTTTTT
TRBD2 TRBJ2-3 TRBV2 - CASRAPSGETDTQYF TGTGCCAGCAGGGCTCCTAGCGGGGAAACAGATACGCAGTATTTT
- TRBJ1-2 TRBV5-6 - CASSLGRTGGYTF TGTGCCAGCAGCTTGGGGCGTACAGGGGGCTACACCTTC
- TRBJ1-3 TRBV18 - CASSPETSSGNTIYF TGTGCCAGCTCACCAGAAACCTCCTCTGGAAACACCATATATTTT
- TRBJ1-6 TRBV28 - CASSLMGEPLNNSPLHF TGTGCCAGCAGTTTAATGGGAGAACCATTAAACAATTCACCCCTCCACTTT
TRBD1 TRBJ1-1 TRBV4-1 - CASSLDRASNTEAFF TGCGCCAGCAGCCTGGACAGGGCCTCGAACACTGAAGCTTTCTTT
TRBD2 TRBJ2-5 TRBV9 - CASSLGGGQETQYF TGTGCCAGCAGCCTCGGGGGGGGACAAGAGACCCAGTACTTC
- TRBJ1-2 TRBV6-5 few CASSSGQYGYTF TGTGCCAGCAGTTCTGGACAGTATGGCTACACCTTC
- TRBJ2-1 TRBV2 - CASSEYKLRGSYNEQFF TGTGCCAGCAGTGAATACAAGCTCCGAGGGTCCTACAATGAGCAGTTCTTC
TRBD1 TRBJ1-1 TRBV5-1 - CASSFTGVDTEAFF TGCGCCAGCAGCTTTACAGGGGTAGACACTGAAGCTTTCTTT